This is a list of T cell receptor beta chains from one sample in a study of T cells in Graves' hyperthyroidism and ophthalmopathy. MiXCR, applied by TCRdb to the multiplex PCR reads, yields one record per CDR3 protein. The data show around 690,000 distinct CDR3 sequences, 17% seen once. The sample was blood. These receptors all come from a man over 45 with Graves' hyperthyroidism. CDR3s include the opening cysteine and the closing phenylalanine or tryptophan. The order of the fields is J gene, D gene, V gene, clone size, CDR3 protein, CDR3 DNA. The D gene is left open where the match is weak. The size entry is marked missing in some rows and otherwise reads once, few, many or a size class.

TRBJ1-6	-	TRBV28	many	CASRWENYNSPLHF	TGTGCCAGCAGGTGGGAAAACTATAATTCACCCCTCCACTTT
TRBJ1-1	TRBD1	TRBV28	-	CASREGQGDTEAFF	TGTGCCAGCAGGGAAGGACAGGGGGACACTGAAGCTTTCTTT
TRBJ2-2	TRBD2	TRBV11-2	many	CASSSPGLAPPAAPGGELFF	TGTGCCAGCAGCTCCCCGGGACTAGCGCCCCCGGCGGCCCCCGGCGGGGAGCTGTTTTTT
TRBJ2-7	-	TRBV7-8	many	CASSSRLVSYEQYF	TGTGCCAGCAGCTCAAGACTGGTTTCCTACGAGCAGTACTTC
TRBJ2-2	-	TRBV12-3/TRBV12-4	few	CASSFFTGRTGELFF	TGTGCTAGCAGTTTTTTTACAGGGCGGACCGGGGAGCTGTTTTTT
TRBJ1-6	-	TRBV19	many	CASSMQEQVSPLHF	TGTGCCAGTAGTATGCAGGAGCAGGTTTCACCCCTCCACTTT
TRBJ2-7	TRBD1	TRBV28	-	CASSTTGGYYEQYF	TGTGCCAGCAGTACGACAGGGGGCTACTACGAGCAGTACTTC
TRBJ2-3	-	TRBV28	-	CASGFASTDTQYF	TGTGCCAGCGGTTTCGCCAGCACAGATACGCAGTATTTT
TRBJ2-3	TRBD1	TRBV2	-	CASRPNRQGADTQYF	TGTGCCAGCAGACCTAACCGACAGGGGGCAGATACGCAGTATTTT
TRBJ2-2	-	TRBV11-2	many	CASSLILRTTGELFF	TGTGCCAGCAGCTTAATCCTCAGAACCACCGGGGAGCTGTTTTTT
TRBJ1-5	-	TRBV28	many	CASASDSNQPQHF	TGTGCCAGCGCGTCCGATAGCAATCAGCCCCAGCATTTT
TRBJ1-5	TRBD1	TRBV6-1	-	CASSLAPGQGMISNQPQHF	TGTGCCAGCAGCTTGGCCCCGGGACAGGGTATGATTAGCAATCAGCCCCAGCATTTT
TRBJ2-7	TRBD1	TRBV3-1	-	CASSQDPDRDSYEQYF	TGTGCCAGCAGCCAAGATCCGGACAGGGACTCCTACGAGCAGTACTTC
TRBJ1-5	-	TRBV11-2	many	CASSSSDGQPQHF	TGTGCCAGCAGCTCTTCTGACGGACAGCCCCAGCATTTT